Reported below is one TCR beta chain. V gave up 0 bases and J gave up 3 bases; unmatched junction bases: 7. The CDR3 spans 17 residues. Germline V CDR1 and CDR2: LGHNA, YNFKEQ. This specimen belongs to a study of blood T cell repertoires in COVID-19. Original processing notes: For nucleated cells, counts were estimated from reference gene primer amplification. Here immunoSEQ multiplex PCR was the method, and the copy in TCRdb shows in-frame clones only, minus some. The V and J calls and clone size are taken from that table; D and trimming were inferred from the DNA. This repertoire shows 430,000 or so clones, roughly 90% found once; its top ten account for 0.75% to 0.85%.

The receptor comes from a man aged 18 to 29 with COVID-19, enrolled during active disease. The sequenced sample was peripheral blood. The V and J genes are TRBV4-2 and TRBJ2-3; TRBD2 matches at 9 bases. CDR3 DNA sequence: TGTGCCAGCAGCCAAGATCGGGCGGGGGGGCCGACAGATACGCAGTATTTT. It codes for CASSQDRAGGPTDTQYF.